This T cell receptor beta chain is drawn from a study of T cell repertoires in cytomegalovirus infection. From the reads, TCRdb called clonotypes with MiXCR, one entry per CDR3 protein. The sample lists roughly 640,000 distinct CDR3 sequences; 20% to 30% were seen once. This clonotype was recorded a few times. There are 14 residues in the CDR3. Germline values: CDR1 SGHVS, CDR2 FNYEAQ. V lost 4 bases and J lost 3, with 10 bases in between. Material for sequencing was CD8+ T cells from PBMCs. This clonotype was sampled from a human donor in good health (CMV status not recorded). Some clones in this sample may be carry-over from other donors' samples. This sequence joins TRBV7-6 and TRBJ1-5, with D maybe TRBD1 (5 bases). CDR3 nucleotides: TGTGCCAGCAGCTCCGACAGATACAATCAGCCCCAGCATTTT. Translated, it gives CASSSDRYNQPQHF.